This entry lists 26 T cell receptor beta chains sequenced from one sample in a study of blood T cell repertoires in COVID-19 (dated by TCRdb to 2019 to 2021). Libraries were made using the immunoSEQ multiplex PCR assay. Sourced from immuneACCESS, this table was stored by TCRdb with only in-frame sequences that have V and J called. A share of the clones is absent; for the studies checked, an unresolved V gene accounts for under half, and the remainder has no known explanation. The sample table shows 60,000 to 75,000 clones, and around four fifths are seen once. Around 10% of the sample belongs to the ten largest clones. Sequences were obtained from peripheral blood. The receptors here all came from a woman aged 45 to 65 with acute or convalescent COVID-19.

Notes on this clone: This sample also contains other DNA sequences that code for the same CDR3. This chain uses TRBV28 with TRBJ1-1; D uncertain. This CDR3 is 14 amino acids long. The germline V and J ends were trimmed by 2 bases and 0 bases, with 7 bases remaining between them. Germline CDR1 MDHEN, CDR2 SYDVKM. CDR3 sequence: CASSLGGMNTEAFF. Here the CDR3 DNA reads TGTGCCAGCAGTTTAGGCGGGATGAACACTGAAGCTTTCTTT.

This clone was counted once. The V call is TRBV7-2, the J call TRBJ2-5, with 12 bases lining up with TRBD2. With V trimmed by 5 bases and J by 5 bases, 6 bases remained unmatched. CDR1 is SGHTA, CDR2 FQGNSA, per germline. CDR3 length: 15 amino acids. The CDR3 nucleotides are TGTGCCAGCAGCCCGACTAGCGGGAGTTGGGAGACCCAGTACTTC. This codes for CASSPTSGSWETQYF.

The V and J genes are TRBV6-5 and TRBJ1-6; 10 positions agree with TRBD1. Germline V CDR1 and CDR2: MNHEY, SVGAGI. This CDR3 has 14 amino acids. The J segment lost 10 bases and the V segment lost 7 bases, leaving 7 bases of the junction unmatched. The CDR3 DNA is TGTGCCAGCACCGAGACAGGGGGCTGGTCACCCCTCCACTTT. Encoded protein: CASTETGGWSPLHF.

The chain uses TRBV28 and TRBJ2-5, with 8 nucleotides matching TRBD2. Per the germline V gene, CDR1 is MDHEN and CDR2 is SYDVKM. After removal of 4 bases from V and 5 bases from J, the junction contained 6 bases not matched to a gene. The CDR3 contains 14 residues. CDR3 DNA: TGTGCCAGCAGTTCCCCAGCGGGAGTCGAGACCCAGTACTTC. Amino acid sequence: CASSSPAGVETQYF.

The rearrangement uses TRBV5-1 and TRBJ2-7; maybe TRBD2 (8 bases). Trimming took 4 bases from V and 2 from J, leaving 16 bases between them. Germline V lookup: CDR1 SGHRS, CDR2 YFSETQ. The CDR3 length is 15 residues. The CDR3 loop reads CASSPGGTAAYEQYF. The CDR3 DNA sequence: TGCGCCAGCAGCCCGGGGGGGACAGCCGCCTACGAGCAGTACTTC.

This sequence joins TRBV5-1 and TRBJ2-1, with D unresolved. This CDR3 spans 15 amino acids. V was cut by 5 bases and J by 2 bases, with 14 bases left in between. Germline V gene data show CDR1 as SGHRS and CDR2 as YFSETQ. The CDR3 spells CASRGGASAYNEQFF. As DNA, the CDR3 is TGCGCCAGCAGAGGCGGTGCCTCGGCCTACAATGAGCAGTTCTTC.

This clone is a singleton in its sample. The CDR3 bases are TGTGCCAGCGGGACTAGCGGGCAATACAATGAGCAGTTCTTC. Amino acid sequence: CASGTSGQYNEQFF. The chain links TRBV3-1 (or the pseudogene TRBV3-2) to TRBJ2-1, with 12 bases lining up with TRBD2. CDR1 and CDR2 from the germline V gene are LGHDT and YNNKEL (reference sequence). Unmatched junction bases numbered 3, after V lost 8 bases and J lost 4 bases. The CDR3 spans 14 residues.

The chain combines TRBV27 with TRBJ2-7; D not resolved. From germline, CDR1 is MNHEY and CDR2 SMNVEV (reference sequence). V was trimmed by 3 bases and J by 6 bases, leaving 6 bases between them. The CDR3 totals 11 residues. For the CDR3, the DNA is TGTGCCAGCAGTTTCTCCCTCGAGCAGTACTTC. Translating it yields CASSFSLEQYF.

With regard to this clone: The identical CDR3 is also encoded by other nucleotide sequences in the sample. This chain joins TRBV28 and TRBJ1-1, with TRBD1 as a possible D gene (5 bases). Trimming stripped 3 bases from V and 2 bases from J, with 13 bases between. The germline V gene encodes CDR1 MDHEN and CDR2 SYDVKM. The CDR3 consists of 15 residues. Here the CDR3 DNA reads TGTGCCAGCAGTTTCCGGGGAGGGGCTAACACTGAAGCTTTCTTT. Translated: CASSFRGGANTEAFF.

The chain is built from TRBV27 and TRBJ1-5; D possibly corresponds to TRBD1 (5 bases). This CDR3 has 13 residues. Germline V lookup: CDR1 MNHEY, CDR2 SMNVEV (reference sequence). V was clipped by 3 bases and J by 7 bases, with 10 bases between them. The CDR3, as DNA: TGTGCCAGCAGTTTGGGGCGTTTGCAGCCCCAGCATTTT. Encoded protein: CASSLGRLQPQHF.

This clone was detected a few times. Written as DNA, the CDR3 is TGTGCCAGCAGCTTAGTTTTAGGCGGGACGAGGGAACAAGAGACCCAGTACTTC. This translates into CASSLVLGGTREQETQYF. The chain carries TRBV11-2 and TRBJ2-5, with D perhaps matching TRBD2 (6 bases). Trimming took off 1 base at V and 2 bases at J, with 20 bases between the two ends. This CDR3 spans 18 amino acids. Germline CDR1 SGHAT, CDR2 FQNNGV.

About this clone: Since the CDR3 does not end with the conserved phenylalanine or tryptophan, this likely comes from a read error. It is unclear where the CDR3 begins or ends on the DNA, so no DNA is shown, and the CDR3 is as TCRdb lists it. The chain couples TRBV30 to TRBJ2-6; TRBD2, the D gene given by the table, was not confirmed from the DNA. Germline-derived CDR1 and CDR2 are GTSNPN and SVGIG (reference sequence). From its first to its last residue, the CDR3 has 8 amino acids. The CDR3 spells CAWSVRGS.

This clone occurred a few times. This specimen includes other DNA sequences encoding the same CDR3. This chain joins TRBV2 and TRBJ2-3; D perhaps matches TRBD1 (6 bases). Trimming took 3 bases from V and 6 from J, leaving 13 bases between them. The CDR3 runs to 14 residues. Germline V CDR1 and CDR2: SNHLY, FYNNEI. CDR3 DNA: TGTGCCAGCAGTGATTCTGGGGGCCGGGATACGCAGTATTTT. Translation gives CASSDSGGRDTQYF.

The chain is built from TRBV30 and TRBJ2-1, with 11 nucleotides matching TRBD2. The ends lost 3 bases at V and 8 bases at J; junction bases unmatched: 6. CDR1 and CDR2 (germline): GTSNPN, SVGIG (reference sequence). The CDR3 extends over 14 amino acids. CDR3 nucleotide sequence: TGTGCCTGGAGAAGACTAGCGGGGAGTGATGAGCAGTTCTTC. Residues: CAWRRLAGSDEQFF.

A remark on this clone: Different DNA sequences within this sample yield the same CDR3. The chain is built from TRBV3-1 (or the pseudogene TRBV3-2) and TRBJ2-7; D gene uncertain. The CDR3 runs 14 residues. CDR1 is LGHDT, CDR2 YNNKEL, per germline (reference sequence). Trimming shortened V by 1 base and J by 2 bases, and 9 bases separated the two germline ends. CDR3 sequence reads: CASSQGASAYEQYF. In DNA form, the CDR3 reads TGTGCCAGCAGCCAAGGAGCGTCAGCCTACGAGCAGTACTTC.

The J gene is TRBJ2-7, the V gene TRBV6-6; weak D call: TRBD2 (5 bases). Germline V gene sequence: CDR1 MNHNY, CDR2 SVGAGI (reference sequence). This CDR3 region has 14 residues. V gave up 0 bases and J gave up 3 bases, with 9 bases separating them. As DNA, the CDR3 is TGTGCCAGCAGTTACTCGAGGACTCTCTACGAGCAGTACTTC. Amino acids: CASSYSRTLYEQYF.

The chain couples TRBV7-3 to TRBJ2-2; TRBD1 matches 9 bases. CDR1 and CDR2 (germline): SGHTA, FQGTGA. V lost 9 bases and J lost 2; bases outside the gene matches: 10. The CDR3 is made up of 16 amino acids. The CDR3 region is CASRPAGQGNTGELFF. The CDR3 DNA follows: TGTGCCAGTAGACCGGCGGGACAGGGAAACACCGGGGAGCTGTTTTTT.

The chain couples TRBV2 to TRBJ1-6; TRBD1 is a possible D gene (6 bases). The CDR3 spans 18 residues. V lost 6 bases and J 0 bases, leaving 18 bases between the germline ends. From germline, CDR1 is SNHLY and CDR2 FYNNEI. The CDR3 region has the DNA TGTGCCAGCAGGGGCGAACAGGGATCCCTCTCCTATAATTCACCCCTCCACTTT. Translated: CASRGEQGSLSYNSPLHF.

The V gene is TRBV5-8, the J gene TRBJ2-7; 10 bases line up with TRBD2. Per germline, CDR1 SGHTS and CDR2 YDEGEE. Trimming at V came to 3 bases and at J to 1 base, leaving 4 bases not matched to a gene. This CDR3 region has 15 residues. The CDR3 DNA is TGTGCCAGCAGCTACGGACTAGCGGTATCCTACGAGCAGTACTTC. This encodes CASSYGLAVSYEQYF.

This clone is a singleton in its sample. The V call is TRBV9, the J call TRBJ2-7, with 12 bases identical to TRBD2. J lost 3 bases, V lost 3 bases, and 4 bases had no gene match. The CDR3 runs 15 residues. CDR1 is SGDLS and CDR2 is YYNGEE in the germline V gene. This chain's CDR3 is CASSAGLAGYYEQYF. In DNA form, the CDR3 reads TGTGCCAGCAGCGCCGGACTAGCGGGATACTACGAGCAGTACTTC.

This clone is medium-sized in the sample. The CDR3 is CASSQRTPSNTGELFF. The DNA of the CDR3 is TGCGCCAGCAGCCAAAGGACACCCTCGAACACCGGGGAGCTGTTTTTT. J is TRBJ2-2 and V is TRBV4-1, with a possible D match to TRBD1 (5 bases). V shed 2 bases and J shed 0 bases, with 10 bases lying between them. Germline-derived CDR1 and CDR2 are MGHRA and YSYEKL. There are 16 residues in the CDR3.

The CDR3 loop is CASSYGTGVSYEQYF. The CDR3 DNA reads as TGTGCCAGCAGTTACGGGACAGGGGTTTCTTACGAGCAGTACTTC. The V call is TRBV27, the J call TRBJ2-7; 10 bases fit TRBD1. The CDR3 consists of 15 residues. J was trimmed by 4 bases and V by 4 bases; bases with no gene match: 7. Germline V gives CDR1 MNHEY, CDR2 SMNVEV (reference sequence).

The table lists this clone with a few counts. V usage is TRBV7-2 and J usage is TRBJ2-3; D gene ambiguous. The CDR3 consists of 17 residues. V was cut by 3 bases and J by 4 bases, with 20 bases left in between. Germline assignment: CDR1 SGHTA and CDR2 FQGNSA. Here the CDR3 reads CASSFTPFYREADTQYF. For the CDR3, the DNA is TGTGCCAGCAGCTTTACTCCTTTCTACCGTGAAGCAGATACGCAGTATTTT.

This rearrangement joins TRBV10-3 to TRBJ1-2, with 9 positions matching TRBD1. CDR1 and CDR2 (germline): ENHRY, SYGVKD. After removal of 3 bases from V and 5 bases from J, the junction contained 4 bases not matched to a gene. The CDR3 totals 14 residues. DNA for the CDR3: TGTGCCATCAGTGAATCGGACAGGGGTTATGGCTACACCTTC. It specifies CAISESDRGYGYTF.

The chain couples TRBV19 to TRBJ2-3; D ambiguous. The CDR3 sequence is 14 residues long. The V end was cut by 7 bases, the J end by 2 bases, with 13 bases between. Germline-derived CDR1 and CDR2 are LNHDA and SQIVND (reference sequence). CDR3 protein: CASTLSQSTDTQYF. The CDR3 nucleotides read TGTGCCAGTACCCTCTCCCAGTCCACAGATACGCAGTATTTT.

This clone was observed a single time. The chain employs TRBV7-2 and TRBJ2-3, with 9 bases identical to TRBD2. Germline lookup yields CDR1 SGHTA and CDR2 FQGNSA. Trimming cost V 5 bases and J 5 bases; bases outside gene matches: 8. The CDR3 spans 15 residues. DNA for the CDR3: TGTGCCAGCAGCGGAACTAGCGGGTTGGTAGATACGCAGTATTTT. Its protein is CASSGTSGLVDTQYF.